The entry that follows covers one T cell receptor beta chain sequence. Its specificity is unknown. The sample originates from a study of T cell clones after liver transplantation. Findings of the study overall: Migration into the graft, not deletion, may explain lost graft donor-reactive T cells. A larger donor-reactive than third-party decline suggested partial antigen-specific deletion.

The germline V gene encodes CDR1 SGHDN and CDR2 FVKESK. V was pared by 0 bases and J by 8 bases, with 17 bases between. This CDR3 comprises 16 residues. TCRdb's copy holds only in-frame clones and misses some; the assay was immunoSEQ multiplex PCR. This table holds 55,000 to 70,000 clones, about 92% found once. The input for sequencing was CD4+ T cells from blood, taken about 27 months after liver transplant. The chain combines TRBV14 with TRBJ2-1; the D is unclear. This receptor was identified in a human patient who received a liver transplant. These T cells may partly come from the graft donor. The CDR3 DNA reads as TGTGCCAGCAGCCAAGAGAACGGTAGGGTAATGGATGAGCAGTTCTTC. Its protein is CASSQENGRVMDEQFF.